A selection of T cell receptor beta chains follows, all from one sample in a study of shared clonotypes between healthy human individuals. Method: immunoSEQ multiplex PCR; TCRdb's copy keeps in-frame clones and lacks some. Seen here are approximately 650,000 clones, about 95% observed once, and the top ten hold around 0.11%. Sequenced input: naive CD8+ T cells sorted from blood. Source of these receptors: a woman under 40 in good health. CDR3s include the opening cysteine and the closing phenylalanine or tryptophan. Each record gives: clone size, V gene, J gene, D gene, CDR3 DNA, CDR3 protein. A D gene is named only where the DNA matches it firmly. Clone size is stated in some rows and not others, as once, few, many or a class when expanded.

size: once; V: TRBV28; J: TRBJ1-5; D: .; DNA: TGTGCCAGTAGGAGCGGGACCTATAGCAATCAGCCCCAGCATTTT; CDR3: CASRSGTYSNQPQHF
size: .; V: TRBV14; J: TRBJ2-5; D: .; DNA: TGTGCCAGCAGCCACCAGGACCAAGAGACCCAGTACTTC; CDR3: CASSHQDQETQYF
size: .; V: TRBV28; J: TRBJ2-1; D: .; DNA: TGTGCCAGCAGTTTACCGGGCGGAAACCACAATGAGCAGTTCTTC; CDR3: CASSLPGGNHNEQFF
size: .; V: TRBV28; J: TRBJ2-7; D: .; DNA: TGTGCCAGCAGTCCAACTGCGGCGGCCCAACGGTCCTACGAGCAGTACTTC; CDR3: CASSPTAAAQRSYEQYF
size: .; V: TRBV19; J: TRBJ2-5; D: TRBD1; DNA: TGTGCCAGTAGTCATACAGGGGCCTCGTCGGGTGAGCAGTACTTC; CDR3: CASSHTGASSGEQYF
size: .; V: TRBV4-1; J: TRBJ2-3; D: .; DNA: TGCGCCAGCAGCCAGGGATGGAATCCCACAGATACGCAGTATTTT; CDR3: CASSQGWNPTDTQYF
size: once; V: TRBV28; J: TRBJ2-7; D: .; DNA: TGTGCCAGCCGAGACTACTACGAGCAGTACTTC; CDR3: CASRDYYEQYF
size: .; V: TRBV2; J: TRBJ2-1; D: TRBD2; DNA: TGTGCCGTACTAGCGGGAGGTGAAAATGAGCAGTTCTTC; CDR3: CAVLAGGENEQFF
size: .; V: TRBV27; J: TRBJ1-1; D: .; DNA: TGTGCCAGCAGTTCATTACAGGGCCTCGGGTCCACTGAAGCTTTCTTT; CDR3: CASSSLQGLGSTEAFF
size: .; V: TRBV19; J: TRBJ2-1; D: TRBD2; DNA: TGTGCCAGTAGTGTACTAGCGGAGTCCTACAATGAGCAGTTCTTC; CDR3: CASSVLAESYNEQFF
size: .; V: TRBV27; J: TRBJ2-7; D: .; DNA: TGTGCCAGCAGTTTGATACAGGGTTCTGTCGAGCAGTACTTC; CDR3: CASSLIQGSVEQYF
size: .; V: TRBV28; J: TRBJ2-3; D: .; DNA: TGTGCCAGCAGTTTCCCCCAGCTAGCAGCTAGCACAGATACGCAGTATTTT; CDR3: CASSFPQLAASTDTQYF
size: .; V: TRBV2; J: TRBJ1-4; D: .; DNA: TGTGCCAGCAGCGCACTGGGGGATAATGAAAAACTGTTTTTT; CDR3: CASSALGDNEKLFF
size: .; V: TRBV7-8; J: TRBJ2-4; D: TRBD1; DNA: TGTGCCAGCAGCTTAGGGGTGACGGGACAGGGCGAGTACTTC; CDR3: CASSLGVTGQGEYF
size: .; V: TRBV6-1; J: TRBJ1-2; D: TRBD1; DNA: TGTGCCAGCAGTGAAGTTGGGACAGATTTTAACTATGGCTACACCTTC; CDR3: CASSEVGTDFNYGYTF
size: .; V: TRBV4-1; J: TRBJ2-3; D: .; DNA: TGCGCCAGCAGCCAGCCTACTAGATCAGATACGCAGTATTTT; CDR3: CASSQPTRSDTQYF
size: .; V: TRBV2; J: TRBJ1-2; D: .; DNA: TGTGCCAGCAGTGACGTAGGGGACGACTATGGCTACACCTTC; CDR3: CASSDVGDDYGYTF
size: .; V: TRBV28; J: TRBJ2-1; D: TRBD2; DNA: TGTGCCAGCAGTTTTCTAGCGGGGTCTTCCTACAATGAGCAGTTCTTC; CDR3: CASSFLAGSSYNEQFF
size: .; V: TRBV7-8; J: TRBJ2-1; D: TRBD2; DNA: TGTGCCAGCAGCTTATGGGCTAGCGGGAGTATCGGGCAGTTCTTC; CDR3: CASSLWASGSIGQFF
size: .; V: TRBV28; J: TRBJ2-7; D: .; DNA: TGTGCCAGCAGTCCCTTTGCCGAGCAGTACTTC; CDR3: CASSPFAEQYF
size: .; V: TRBV2; J: TRBJ1-5; D: .; DNA: TGTGCCAGCACCGGGACAAGCAATCAGCCCCAGCATTTT; CDR3: CASTGTSNQPQHF
size: .; V: TRBV15; J: TRBJ1-1; D: TRBD1; DNA: TGTGCCACCAGCAGGACAGGGTTCGGCTGGGTCGGCGCTTTCTTT; CDR3: CATSRTGFGWVGAFF
size: .; V: TRBV29-1; J: TRBJ1-1; D: .; DNA: TGCAGCGTTGAAGGGAACACTGAAGCTTTCTTT; CDR3: CSVEGNTEAFF
size: .; V: TRBV4-1; J: TRBJ2-7; D: TRBD1; DNA: TGCGCCAGCAGCCAAAAGGGGACAGGGGCATCCTACGAGCAGTACTTC; CDR3: CASSQKGTGASYEQYF
size: .; V: TRBV7-6; J: TRBJ2-3; D: TRBD2; DNA: TGTGCCAGCAGCTCGGGACTAGCTTTCACAGATACGCAGTATTTT; CDR3: CASSSGLAFTDTQYF
size: .; V: TRBV2; J: TRBJ2-1; D: .; DNA: TGTGCCAGCCCGAGGGACTCGAATGAGCAGTTCTTC; CDR3: CASPRDSNEQFF
size: once; V: TRBV28; J: TRBJ2-1; D: TRBD2; DNA: TGTGCCAGCAGTTTAGGTAGCGGGAAGGTCTACAATGAGCAGTTCTTC; CDR3: CASSLGSGKVYNEQFF
size: few; V: TRBV16; J: TRBJ1-5; D: .; DNA: TGTGCCAGCAGCCAAGTGGACTATCAGCCCCAGCATTTT; CDR3: CASSQVDYQPQHF
size: .; V: TRBV27; J: TRBJ2-5; D: TRBD1; DNA: TGTGCCAGCAGTTTAGGCTCCGGGACAGGGGCGGCCCAGTACTTC; CDR3: CASSLGSGTGAAQYF
size: .; V: TRBV6-5; J: TRBJ2-5; D: TRBD2; DNA: TGTGCCAGCAGCGACGGGGGGGCGAGTGGAGAGACCCAGTACTTC; CDR3: CASSDGGASGETQYF
size: .; V: TRBV18; J: TRBJ2-7; D: .; DNA: TGTGCCAGCTCCGACTCCAAGGGGTCCTACGAGCAGTACTTC; CDR3: CASSDSKGSYEQYF
size: .; V: TRBV7-6; J: TRBJ2-5; D: .; DNA: TGTGCCAGCAGCTTTATGGGAGAGAGAGAGACCCAGTACTTC; CDR3: CASSFMGERETQYF
size: .; V: TRBV29-1; J: TRBJ2-7; D: .; DNA: TGCAGCGTCACCCGGGACTTAAGAGACTCCTACGAGCAGTACTTC; CDR3: CSVTRDLRDSYEQYF
size: .; V: TRBV7-2; J: TRBJ2-7; D: TRBD2; DNA: TGTGCCAGCAGCTTAGAGGCTAGCGGCTACGAGCAGTACTTC; CDR3: CASSLEASGYEQYF
size: .; V: TRBV4-1; J: TRBJ1-2; D: .; DNA: TGCGCCAGCAGCCAAGATAAGGAGGTTATGCCGTACTTC; CDR3: CASSQDKEVMPYF
size: .; V: TRBV25-1; J: TRBJ2-7; D: .; DNA: TGTGCCAGCAGTGAATCGGCAGGGATCTCCTACGAGCAGTACTTC; CDR3: CASSESAGISYEQYF
size: .; V: TRBV7-9; J: TRBJ1-2; D: .; DNA: TGTGCCAGCAGCACGAGGGTGATTGGCTACACCTTC; CDR3: CASSTRVIGYTF
size: .; V: TRBV28; J: TRBJ2-1; D: .; DNA: TGTGCCAGCAGTCTGACTATGCCCAATGAGCAGTTCTTC; CDR3: CASSLTMPNEQFF
size: .; V: TRBV30; J: TRBJ1-1; D: .; DNA: TGTGCCTGGATTAAAGTTGGGGTTGAAGCTTTCTTT; CDR3: CAWIKVGVEAFF
size: .; V: TRBV6-6; J: TRBJ1-1; D: .; DNA: TGTGCCAGCAGTTTGGCACGGACGAACACTGAAGCTTTCTTT; CDR3: CASSLARTNTEAFF
size: .; V: TRBV5-6; J: TRBJ2-7; D: .; DNA: TGTGCCAGCAGCTTGTTTCAGTCCTACGAGCAGTACTTC; CDR3: CASSLFQSYEQYF
size: .; V: TRBV27; J: TRBJ2-7; D: .; DNA: TGTGCCAGCAGTTCCTATCGCTACGAGCAGTACTTC; CDR3: CASSSYRYEQYF
size: .; V: TRBV4-1; J: TRBJ1-3; D: .; DNA: TGCGCCAGCAGCCAAGTACACGATGAAACTGGAAACACCATATATTTT; CDR3: CASSQVHDETGNTIYF
size: .; V: TRBV19; J: TRBJ2-5; D: .; DNA: TGTGCCAGTAGTAGCAAGACGGAATACCAAGAGACCCAGTACTTC; CDR3: CASSSKTEYQETQYF
size: .; V: TRBV28; J: TRBJ1-5; D: TRBD1; DNA: TGTGCCAGCAGTATGACAGGGGGCAGCAATCAGCCCCAGCATTTT; CDR3: CASSMTGGSNQPQHF
size: once; V: TRBV6-6; J: TRBJ2-7; D: .; DNA: TGTGCCAGCAGTTACGGGCGGACCTCCTACGAGCAGTACTTC; CDR3: CASSYGRTSYEQYF
size: .; V: TRBV27; J: TRBJ2-7; D: TRBD2; DNA: TGTGCCAGCAGTTTATCCCGAGCGGGAGGTCCCTACGAGCAGTACTTC; CDR3: CASSLSRAGGPYEQYF
size: .; V: TRBV7-9; J: TRBJ1-4; D: .; DNA: TGTGCCAGCAGCTTATCGTCAGATCTCGGGGGTGAAAAACTGTTTTTT; CDR3: CASSLSSDLGGEKLFF